This T cell receptor beta chain came from a study of cytomegalovirus exposure and HLA in healthy donors (dated by TCRdb to 2016 to 2017). Notes on the research overall: In an earlier analysis of under 600 of the donors, roughly 300 Gb of sequence data and some 100 million unique TCR beta sequences from 150 million to 200 million T cells were reported. Roughly 300 gigabases of sequencing data and approximately 80 million unique TCR sequences were included in an early release covering around 650 HLA-typed donors. The genetic ancestry cluster associated with self-reported Caucasian donors included 81% of the approximately 400 genotyped donors. The study was designed to test whether signatures of past pathogen exposure could be identified by cataloging public T cell receptors. The T cell repertoires of some 670 subjects were profiled by immunosequencing and related to cytomegalovirus serostatus. Along with the approximately 700-subject first cohort, a separate validation cohort of more than 90 different subjects was used. To predict cytomegalovirus infection status, the study brought together high-throughput TCR immunosequencing, statistical association of individual TCRs with disease status, and machine learning. A later analysis re-examined previously published TCR beta repertoires from more than 650 donors and added high-resolution HLA genotyping to investigate patterns of TCR occurrence. Rather than using new phenotypic data, the later analysis identified candidate immune exposures from TCR beta sequences and from how often those sequences occurred across donors. To decide whether each TCR beta V gene segment behaved as functional or pseudogenic, an earlier analysis of over 500 of the donors relied on high-throughput TCR beta sequencing. Donor age, sex, ethnicity and CMV serostatus were compiled together with the repertoire data. In a later genetic analysis, genome-wide SNP genotypes for about three fifths of the roughly 670 donors were used, and that subset was treated as a discovery cohort. All discovery cohort repertoires had been generated on a single sequencing platform. Class I and class II HLA loci were covered by the typing at four-digit resolution. The number of donors typed differed by locus, with about 629-630 for A, B, C, DRB1 and DQB1, roughly 520 for DQA1, 606 for DPA1, and around 430 for DPB1. Roughly five DR-DQ haplotypes were handled as single units for association and clustering because linkage in the cohort was strong. Across 398 genotyped donors of the cohort, an average of about 200,000 unique TCR beta nucleotide sequences per donor were sequenced, and 15% to 20% of those sequences were non-productive. What the work shows at the level of the full study, not this receptor alone: Because HLA typing was unavailable for some donors at each locus, only the typed subset was used in association tests. According to a later analysis, most CMV-associated TCR beta chains appeared to be HLA-restricted, and the HLA associations seemed to be driven largely by CMV exposure. A later genetic analysis reported fewer N-insertions in productive TCRs among donors in an Asian-associated ancestry cluster than the 666-donor mean. Cytomegalovirus status was reported to be diagnosed by the classifier with high specificity and sensitivity in both the original and validation cohorts. In an earlier analysis of 500 to 650 of the donors, most TCR beta V segments appeared in productive rearrangements about 87% or about 30% of the time, broadly matching IMGT annotations. CMV serostatus was the only immune exposure information available for the cohort. Specific HLA alleles were associated with over 15,000 TCR beta sequences at a false discovery rate of 0.05 in a later analysis. About 17 rarely observed V segments, including chromosome 9 orphons, were excluded from the earlier analysis of several hundred of the donors because counts were too low. According to a later analysis, parvovirus B19, influenza, CMV and Epstein-Barr virus appeared linked to several top co-occurrence clusters. When HLA alleles, especially DR and DQ, strongly co-occurred, attributing TCR associations to individual alleles was difficult. The cohort was sequenced for TCR beta chains only, and without alpha or paired-chain data the features that could be detected were limited. Linkage disequilibrium might explain the correlated functional status among segregating V segments, but an unknown experimental factor could not be ruled out. A later analysis found that HLA-associated TCR beta chains were more clonally expanded and had lower generation probabilities than equally common non-associated chains. The 87-base-pair reads could not distinguish some IMGT-functional V segments, including TRBV6-2 and TRBV6-3, so those segments were excluded. In vitro tests confirmed that three of the cytomegalovirus-associated TCR beta chains recognize cytomegalovirus antigens. According to a later analysis, TCR association rates differed among HLA loci, with DRB1 alleles showing the most associated TCRs and HLA-C alleles showing the fewest. A further reported finding was that TCR beta sequences accurately predicted the HLA-A and HLA-B alleles for most subjects in the first cohort. It was suggested by the authors that the approach could potentially be generalized to other disease states and immunological phenotypes. An association between a missense DCLRE1C variant and V-gene and J-gene trimming of TCR beta chains was found in a later genetic analysis and replicated in an independent cohort. While some public TCRs were present in many individuals, most TCR sequences turned up only very rarely across donors. In the study, around 150 TCR beta chains were listed as associated with cytomegalovirus. A group of highly shared sequence variants was considered likely to be a technical artifact of the sequencing pipeline. Sequencing depth was assumed to be roughly uniform across donors in the presence/absence analyses, though that assumption may not hold.

Library preparation was by the immunoSEQ multiplex PCR assay. For the multiplex PCR, a mixture combining 60 forward primers for TCR Vbeta segments and 13 reverse primers for TCR Jbeta segments was used. A multiplex PCR assay on genomic DNA amplified the CDR3 region of rearranged TCR beta genes. The Illumina HiSeq System was used to sequence the amplified TCR beta libraries as 87-base-pair reads. On the study's bioinformatics: In a later analysis, tens of millions of unique TCR beta chains were counted across the 690 or so repertoires, and approximately 11 million of these chains were shared by at least two donors. Raw reads were error-corrected and collapsed into unique sequences with a nearest-neighbor algorithm that merged closely related sequences to remove PCR and sequencing errors. To assign V, D and J gene segments, CDR3 sequences were aligned to IMGT reference sequences. For a sequence to be retained, a match of at least six nucleotides to both a V gene segment and a J gene segment was required. A rearrangement was called productive if the CDR3 had no stop codons and remained in frame with V and J, and every other rearrangement was called non-productive. Following IMGT convention, CDR3 was defined as the stretch from the second conserved V-encoded cysteine to the conserved J-encoded phenylalanine. The earlier analysis of around 640 of the donors excluded sequences that lacked an unambiguous match to a single V gene segment. An earlier analysis of about 600 of the donors called V segments functional above 56.7% productive rearrangements and segregating when the between-donor standard deviation exceeded 5%. A statistical classification framework was built to diagnose cytomegalovirus status from the catalog of TCR beta chain sequences. In a later analysis, V and J genes were assigned by comparing TCR nucleotide sequences against IMGT/GENE-DB human TR gene sequences. A later analysis assigned CDR3 sequences and most-parsimonious VDJ recombination scenarios with the TCRdist pipeline. In a later analysis, each TCR beta chain was defined by its CDR3 amino acid sequence together with its V-gene family, and reads without a unique V-gene family were excluded. A later analysis removed 592 highly shared, low-generation-probability nucleotide sequences to deal with suspected cross-contamination and a sequencing artifact. A later analysis calculated a clonal expansion index for each public chain from normalized within-repertoire ranks of inferred template counts. A later analysis computed generation probabilities with a VDJ recombination model fitted to out-of-frame rearrangements, and checked the results against IGoR. In a later analysis, hypergeometric tests were used to score TCR-TCR, TCR-HLA and TCR-CMV co-occurrence, with a repertoire-size bias correction applied to TCR pairs. A later analysis estimated false discovery rates by permuting HLA or CMV assignments 20 times. A later analysis grouped co-occurring TCRs with DBSCAN, adding TCRdist sequence similarity when clustering within HLA-allele-positive subsets. Repertoires with fewer than 30,000 or more than 120,000 public chains, plus five repertoires with anomalous nucleotide sharing, were excluded from co-occurrence clustering. TCRdb provides this immuneACCESS table in a form limited to in-frame rearrangements. Some clones are lacking; in checked studies, under half of them reflect an unresolved V gene, and why the rest are absent is not known. V and J calls and clone size come straight from that table; D and trimming were deduced from the DNA. This sample is represented by a few hundred thousand clones; roughly 80% of them were singletons. The ten most abundant clones make up about 16% of the sample.

V has 10 bases trimmed and J has 6 bases trimmed; junction bases matching no gene number 7. The CDR3 sequence holds 13 residues, the cysteine and phenylalanine included. The kept DNA is CDR3 alone, 39 bases in frame from the first base. Looking up the germline V gene yields CDR1 MNHNS and CDR2 SASEGT. In total, roughly 710 healthy bone marrow donors made up the cohort. At the time of sampling, all cohort members were nominally healthy, though unrecorded immune exposures were likely present. The donor was CMV seronegative and belonged to the group of around 400 seronegative cohort members. A peripheral blood sample was provided by each donor, and peripheral blood mononuclear cells were used for TCR beta sequencing. Genomic DNA was extracted from the blood cell samples with the Qiagen DNeasy Blood Extraction Kit. A word on this clone: The antigen it recognizes is unknown. No quality values exist for individual bases; no much larger clone is one base distant.

The clonotype originates from a middle-aged man in good health and CMV-seronegative. The sample taken for sequencing was PBMCs. The receptor chain draws on TRBV6-1 and TRBJ1-5; 9 middle bases align to TRBD1. The sequenced DNA: TGTGCCACCGGACAGGGGTTTGGTCAGCCCCAGCATTTT. Its protein is CATGQGFGQPQHF.